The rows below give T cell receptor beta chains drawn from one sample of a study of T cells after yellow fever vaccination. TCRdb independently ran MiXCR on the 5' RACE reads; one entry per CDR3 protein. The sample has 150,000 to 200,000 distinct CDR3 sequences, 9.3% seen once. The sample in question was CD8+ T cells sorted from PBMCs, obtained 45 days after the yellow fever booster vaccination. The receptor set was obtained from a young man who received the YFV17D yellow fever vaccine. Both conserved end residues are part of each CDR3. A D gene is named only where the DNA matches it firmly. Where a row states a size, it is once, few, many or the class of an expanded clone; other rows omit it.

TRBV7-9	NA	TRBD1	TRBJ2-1	CASSSGTGADEQFF	TGTGCCAGCAGCTCCGGGACAGGGGCCGATGAGCAGTTCTTC
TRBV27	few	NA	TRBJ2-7	CASSLTLSYEQYF	TGTGCCAGCAGTTTAACACTTTCCTACGAGCAGTACTTC
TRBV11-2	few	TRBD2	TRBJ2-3	CASSPSTSFGTDTQYF	TGTGCCAGCAGCCCCTCGACTAGCTTTGGTACAGATACGCAGTATTTT
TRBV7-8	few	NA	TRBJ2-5	CASSLTFGTLQLETQYF	TGTGCCAGCAGCTTAACCTTCGGGACCCTCCAGCTGGAGACCCAGTACTTC
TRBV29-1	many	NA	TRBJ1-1	CSVELGLNTEAFF	TGCAGCGTGGAGCTTGGACTGAACACTGAAGCTTTCTTT
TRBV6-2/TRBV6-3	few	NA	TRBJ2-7	CASSYKEQYF	TGTGCCAGCAGTTACAAAGAGCAGTACTTC
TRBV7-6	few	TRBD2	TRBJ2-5	CASSHRTRGVQETQYF	TGTGCCAGCAGCCACCGGACACGGGGGGTTCAAGAGACCCAGTACTTC
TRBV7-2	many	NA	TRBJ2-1	CASSLVIEEQFF	TGTGCCAGCAGCTTAGTGATTGAGGAGCAGTTCTTC
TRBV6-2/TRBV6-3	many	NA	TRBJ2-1	CASSHRGTVSYNEQFF	TGTGCCAGCAGCCACCGCGGGACAGTCTCCTACAATGAGCAGTTCTTC
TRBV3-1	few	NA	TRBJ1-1	CASSQEWGTEAFF	TGTGCCAGCAGCCAAGAGTGGGGGACCGAAGCTTTCTTT
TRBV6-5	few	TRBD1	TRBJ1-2	CASSYTPGTGHYGYTF	TGTGCCAGCAGTTACACACCCGGGACAGGGCACTATGGCTACACCTTC
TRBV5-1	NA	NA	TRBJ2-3	CASSLAFSTGTSSTDTQYF	TGCGCCAGCAGCTTGGCCTTTTCTACCGGGACATCCAGCACAGATACGCAGTATTTT
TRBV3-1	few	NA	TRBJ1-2	CASSLGTVYGYTF	TGTGCCAGCAGCCTTGGGACGGTCTATGGCTACACCTTC
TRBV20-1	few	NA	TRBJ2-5	CSARDNGDYQETQYF	TGCAGTGCTAGAGACAACGGGGACTACCAAGAGACCCAGTACTTC
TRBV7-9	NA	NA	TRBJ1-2	CASSSSGLDGYTF	TGTGCCAGCAGCTCCTCGGGGCTGGATGGCTACACCTTC
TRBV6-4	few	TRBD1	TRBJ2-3	CASSEGTGDTDTQYF	TGTGCCAGCAGTGAAGGGACAGGGGACACAGATACGCAGTATTTT
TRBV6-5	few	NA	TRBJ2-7	CASSATVYPYEQYF	TGTGCCAGCAGTGCGACAGTTTATCCCTACGAGCAGTACTTC
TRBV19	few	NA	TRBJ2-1	CASSKGGRPSYNEQFF	TGTGCCAGTAGTAAGGGGGGGCGACCCTCCTACAATGAGCAGTTCTTC